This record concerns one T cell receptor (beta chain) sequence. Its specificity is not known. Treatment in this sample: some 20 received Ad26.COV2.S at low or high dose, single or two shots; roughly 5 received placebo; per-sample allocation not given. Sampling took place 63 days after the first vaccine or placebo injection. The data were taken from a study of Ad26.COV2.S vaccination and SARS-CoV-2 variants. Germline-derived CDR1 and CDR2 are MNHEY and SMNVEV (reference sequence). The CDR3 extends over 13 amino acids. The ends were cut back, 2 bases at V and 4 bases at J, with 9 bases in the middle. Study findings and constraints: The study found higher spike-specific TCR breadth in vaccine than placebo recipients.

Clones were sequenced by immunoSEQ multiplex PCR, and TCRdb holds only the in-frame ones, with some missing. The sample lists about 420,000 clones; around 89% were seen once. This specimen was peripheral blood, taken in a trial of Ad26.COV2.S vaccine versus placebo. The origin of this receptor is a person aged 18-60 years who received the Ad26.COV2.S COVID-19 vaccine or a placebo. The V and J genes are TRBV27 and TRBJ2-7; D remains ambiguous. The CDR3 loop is CASSLAYRYEQYF. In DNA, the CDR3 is TGTGCCAGCAGTTTAGCGTACCGATACGAGCAGTACTTC.